This TCR beta chain was sequenced during a study of T cells after yellow fever vaccination. TCR cDNA, made by 5'RACE template switching, carried an added universal primer site and UMIs. TCRdb reprocessed the 5' RACE reads with MiXCR, giving one entry per CDR3 protein. The sample has 550,000 or so distinct CDR3 sequences, 15% to 20% seen once; the top ten hold roughly an eighth. This clonotype came up a few times. Its target is unknown. Overall study results and limits: The secondary response was weaker, and its peak arrived faster, on day 5 versus 15. Reappearance after the booster was seen for most primary-vaccination clones, at 96% CD4 and less than 90% CD8. Researchers noted that a small share of clonotypes showed up in both CD4 and CD8 compartments.

Looked up from germline, CDR1 is MGHRA and CDR2 is YSYEKL. The CDR3 length is 22 residues. V lost 5 bases to trimming and J lost 2 bases; unmatched junction nucleotides: 24. The clonotype originates from a man aged 25 to 40 who received the YFV17D yellow fever vaccine. This specimen consisted of PBMCs, obtained 15 days after the yellow fever booster vaccination. V gene TRBV4-1 combines with J gene TRBJ2-3, with 11 bases lining up with TRBD2. CDR3 sequence reads: CASSATVGCVPSGRLLTDTQYF. The CDR3 nucleotides read TGCGCCAGCAGCGCGACTGTTGGATGCGTTCCTAGCGGGAGGTTACTCACAGATACGCAGTATTTT.